The present T cell receptor (beta chain) was sequenced within a study of blood T cell repertoires in COVID-19. Study in general: Whether acute or convalescent, the COVID-19 samples came from the United States, Italy and Spain.

This CDR3 is built from 19 residues. Looked up from germline, CDR1 is MDHEN and CDR2 is SYDVKM. V trimming: 8 bases; J trimming: 2 bases; junction bases outside the gene matches: 15. Self-reported history from a screening survey and questionnaire set each donor's cohort. Recovery among Cohort 3 donors was established by two negative PCRs, clearance, or symptom resolution. Original data processing: By means of reference gene primer amplification, nucleated cell counts were estimated. Only in-frame clones appear in the TCRdb table, and some are missing; sequencing was by immunoSEQ multiplex PCR. D and trimming were read from the DNA, whereas the V and J calls and clone size are those reported in that table. The sample consists of 350,000 to 400,000 clones, approximately 84% of them appearing once.

Input material: PBMCs or T cells enriched from blood (not recorded which). The origin of this receptor is a woman aged 25 to 45 who had recovered from COVID-19. The rearrangement uses TRBV28 and TRBJ2-1, with 13 bases that match TRBD2. The CDR3 reads CASGTGTSGTVGTYNEQFF. DNA of the CDR3: TGTGCCAGCGGGACCGGGACTAGCGGGACTGTGGGAACCTACAATGAGCAGTTCTTC.